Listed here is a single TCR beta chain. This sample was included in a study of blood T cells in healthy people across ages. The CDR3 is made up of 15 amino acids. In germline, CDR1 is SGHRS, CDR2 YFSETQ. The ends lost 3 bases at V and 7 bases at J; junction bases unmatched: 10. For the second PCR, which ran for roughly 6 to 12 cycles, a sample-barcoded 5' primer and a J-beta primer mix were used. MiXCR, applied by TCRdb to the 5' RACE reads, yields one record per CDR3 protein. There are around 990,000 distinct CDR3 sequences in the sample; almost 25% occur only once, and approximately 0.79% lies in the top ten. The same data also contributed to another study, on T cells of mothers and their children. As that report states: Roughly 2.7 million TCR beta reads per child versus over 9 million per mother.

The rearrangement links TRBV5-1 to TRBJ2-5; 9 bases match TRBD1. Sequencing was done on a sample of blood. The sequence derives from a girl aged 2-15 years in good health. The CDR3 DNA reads TGCGCCAGCAGCTCTGAGGACAGGGGCTGGGTGACCCAGTACTTC. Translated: CASSSEDRGWVTQYF.